Below, 19 T cell receptor beta chains from the same sample are listed, as sequenced in a study of shared clonotypes between healthy human individuals. Only in-frame clones appear in the TCRdb table, and some are missing; sequencing was by immunoSEQ multiplex PCR. This sample has about 610,000 clones, with roughly 96% found just once. Naive CD8 cells were CD45RO-negative, positively selected for CCR7, excluding terminally differentiated effector memory CD45RA+ cells. Input material: naive CD8+ T cells sorted from blood. The receptor source for this set is a woman in her twenties or thirties in good health.

The chain joins TRBV6-5 to TRBJ2-7, with D tentatively TRBD2 (5 bases). CDR1 MNHEY and CDR2 SVGAGI come from the germline V gene. The CDR3 loop spans 13 amino acids. Trimming removed 6 bases from V and 1 base from J, with 10 bases in between. CDR3 residues: CASREDGSYEQYF. CDR3 in DNA: TGTGCCAGCAGGGAGGACGGATCCTACGAGCAGTACTTC.

The V and J genes are TRBV6-5 and TRBJ2-2; 8 bases agree with TRBD2. Germline CDR1 reads MNHEY; CDR2 reads SVGAGI. V gave up 6 bases and J gave up 5 bases; unmatched junction bases: 8. The CDR3 has 15 amino acids. Here the CDR3 reads CASRTSGSGTGELFF. For the CDR3, the DNA is TGTGCCAGCAGAACCAGCGGGAGTGGAACCGGGGAGCTGTTTTTT.

The rearrangement uses TRBV16 and TRBJ1-2; D is uncertain. Trimming removed 4 bases from V and 5 bases from J, with 20 bases in between. Germline CDR1 reads KGHSY; CDR2 reads FQNENV. The CDR3 is 16 amino acids. The CDR3 coding sequence is TGTGCCAGCAGCCTCGAGTTTCGAGATATTATTTATGGCTACACCTTC. Translation gives CASSLEFRDIIYGYTF.

The chain combines TRBV4-1 with TRBJ2-1; no clear D gene. The length of the CDR3 is 16 residues. V was clipped by 2 bases and J by 0 bases, with 11 bases between them. The germline V gene has CDR1 MGHRA and CDR2 YSYEKL. CDR3 sequence: CASSQKQKSSYNEQFF. In DNA, the CDR3 is TGCGCCAGCAGCCAAAAACAGAAATCCTCCTACAATGAGCAGTTCTTC.

J is TRBJ2-5 and V is TRBV13, with a weak D call TRBD2 (6 bases). CDR1 and CDR2 (germline): PRHDT, FYEKMQ (reference sequence). The CDR3 totals 14 residues. The germline V and J ends were trimmed by 6 bases and 3 bases, with 14 bases remaining between them. As DNA, the CDR3 is TGTGCCAGCAGGAGGTGGGGGGTCAAAGAGACCCAGTACTTC. Its protein product is CASRRWGVKETQYF.

The genes are TRBV29-1 and TRBJ2-1, with D hard to call. The CDR3 spans 10 residues. CDR1 and CDR2 (germline): SQVTM, ANQGSEA. V dropped 5 bases and J dropped 8 bases, with 7 bases sitting between them. The CDR3 DNA reads as TGCAGCGTTTTCGTCGATGAGCAGTTCTTC. Its translation is CSVFVDEQFF.

The chain is built from TRBV6-1 and TRBJ2-2; D remains unclear. V shed 2 bases and J shed 1 base, with 5 bases lying between them. In germline, CDR1 is MNHNS, CDR2 SASEGT. The CDR3 contains 14 residues. This CDR3 is CASSEHRNTGELFF. The CDR3 DNA reads TGTGCCAGCAGTGAACACAGGAACACCGGGGAGCTGTTTTTT.

This chain uses TRBV27 with TRBJ2-3, with TRBD2 matching over 10 bases. V lost 2 bases, J lost 2 bases, and 10 bases stayed unmatched. Germline values: CDR1 MNHEY, CDR2 SMNVEV (reference sequence). The CDR3 has 18 residues. The CDR3 DNA is TGTGCCAGCAGTTTAGTATTAGCTAGCGGGGGAAACACAGATACGCAGTATTTT. Encoded protein: CASSLVLASGGNTDTQYF.

The chain carries TRBV25-1 and TRBJ2-5; D is uncertain. This CDR3 has 14 amino acids. Germline-derived CDR1 and CDR2 are MGHDK and SYGVNS. Trimming pared 4 bases from V and 0 bases from J, leaving 9 bases between. The CDR3 here is CASSVATYQETQYF. In nucleotides, the CDR3 is TGTGCCAGCAGTGTGGCAACTTACCAAGAGACCCAGTACTTC.

This rearrangement joins TRBV5-4 to TRBJ2-5, with D tentatively TRBD1 (5 bases). There are 14 residues in the CDR3. V lost 7 bases and J lost 5, with 18 bases in between. Germline loops: CDR1 SGHNT, CDR2 YYREEE (reference sequence). This CDR3 is CASGIRQGEETQYF. The CDR3, as DNA: TGTGCCAGCGGGATCCGGCAGGGTGAGGAGACCCAGTACTTC.

Only one count was recorded for this clone. V is TRBV2 and J is TRBJ2-1; 12 nucleotides match TRBD2. The germline V gene has CDR1 SNHLY and CDR2 FYNNEI. With V trimmed by 6 bases and J by 7 bases, 7 bases remained unmatched. This CDR3 contains 15 residues. The CDR3 nucleotides read TGTGCCAGCAGGGAGACTAGCGGGAGACCAAATGAGCAGTTCTTC. It specifies CASRETSGRPNEQFF.

The rearrangement uses TRBV29-1 and TRBJ2-5; D may be TRBD1 (5 bases). The DNA end lines up better with TRBJ2-7; the J call may be wrong. The germline V gene encodes CDR1 SQVTM and CDR2 ANQGSEA. The length of the CDR3 is 12 residues. The DNA for the CDR3 is TGCAGCGTTGAGGTTTCAGGGTCCGAGCAGTACTTC. Translated: CSVEVSGSEQYF.

This rearrangement joins TRBV2 to TRBJ1-3; D may be TRBD1 (6 bases). Germline lookup yields CDR1 SNHLY and CDR2 FYNNEI. The CDR3 runs to 15 residues. With 5 bases removed from V and 1 base from J, the gap between germline ends came to 12 bases. The CDR3 region is CASSPTGWSGNTIYF. The CDR3 DNA reads TGTGCCAGCAGTCCCACAGGGTGGTCTGGAAACACCATATATTTT.

V is TRBV30 and J is TRBJ1-4; TRBD1 matches at 9 bases. Germline V lookup: CDR1 GTSNPN, CDR2 SVGIG (reference sequence). Trimming cost V 3 bases and J 5 bases; bases outside gene matches: 10. This CDR3 has 16 amino acids. The CDR3 nucleotides are TGTGCCTGGAGAACGAACACAGGGGGCCTCAATGAAAAACTGTTTTTT. It yields the protein CAWRTNTGGLNEKLFF.

This chain uses TRBV29-1 with TRBJ2-5, with TRBD2 matching 12 bases. The CDR3 runs to 18 residues. V shed 7 bases and J 1 base; nucleotides not matched to a gene: 16. Germline V CDR1 and CDR2: SQVTM, ANQGSEA. CDR3 amino acids: CSAADRVETSGSQETQYF. The CDR3 nucleotides read TGCAGCGCCGCGGACAGGGTCGAGACTAGCGGGAGCCAAGAGACCCAGTACTTC.

This clone has only one observation. The gene calls are TRBV28 and TRBJ1-2; D gene ambiguous. V was pared by 3 bases and J by 2 bases, with 10 bases between. CDR1 and CDR2 from the germline V gene are MDHEN and SYDVKM. This CDR3 contains 14 residues. CDR3 bases: TGTGCCAGCAGTTTTGGGGTGTCCAACTATGGCTACACCTTC. The encoded protein is CASSFGVSNYGYTF.

The chain joins TRBV28 to TRBJ1-1; weak D call: TRBD1 (5 bases). The CDR3 has 17 residues. The germline gives CDR1 MDHEN, CDR2 SYDVKM. The V end lost 4 bases, the J end lost 2 bases, and 20 bases lay between the germline ends. The CDR3 region has the DNA TGTGCCAGCAGTTACCCCCCCCCAGACAGCCTTAACACTGAAGCTTTCTTT. Translation: CASSYPPPDSLNTEAFF.

V gene TRBV28 combines with J gene TRBJ2-3, with D perhaps TRBD1 (5 bases). The CDR3 length is 16 residues. Trimming removed 2 bases from V and 4 bases from J, with 16 bases in between. CDR1 MDHEN and CDR2 SYDVKM come from the germline V gene. The CDR3 loop reads CASSLGALTGPDTQYF. The CDR3 DNA reads as TGTGCCAGCAGTTTAGGGGCCCTTACAGGACCAGATACGCAGTATTTT. Based on the CDR3 plus reference TRBV28 and TRBJ2-3, the full variable domain is DVKVTQSSRYLVKRTGEKVFLECVQDMDHENMFWYRQDPGLGLRLIYFSYDVKMKEKGDIPEGYSVSREKKERFSLILESASTNQTSMYLCASSLGALTGPDTQYFGPGTRLTVL.

The rearrangement uses TRBV28 and TRBJ2-7; D might be TRBD2 (6 bases). Trimming removed 8 bases from V and 3 bases from J, with 14 bases in between. CDR3 length: 13 amino acids. Germline values: CDR1 MDHEN, CDR2 SYDVKM. The CDR3 DNA follows: TGTGCCAGCCTGGGACTCTTACTCTACGAGCAGTACTTC. Translation: CASLGLLLYEQYF.